The next 31 T cell receptor beta chains were all read from a single sample in a study of neurological immune-mediated disorders. As for time point: longitudinal time-point 2. TCRdb analysed the 5' RACE reads with MiXCR anew, one entry per CDR3 protein. Here the sample spans fewer than 40,000 distinct CDR3 sequences, 10% to 15% being singletons. Sequenced: PBMCs. All receptors derive from a woman aged 40 to 50 in good health.

In this sample, this clonotype turned up many times. The gene calls are TRBV5-1 and TRBJ1-1; tentatively, D is TRBD1 (6 bases). CDR3 length: 15 residues. Per the germline V gene, CDR1 is SGHRS and CDR2 is YFSETQ. Trimming stripped 0 bases from V and 3 bases from J, with 12 bases between. The CDR3 DNA follows: TGCGCCAGCAGCTTGGGGCAGGGGCCACACACTGAAGCTTTCTTT. Translation gives CASSLGQGPHTEAFF.

This clonotype was detected ten times or more. CDR3 coding DNA: TGTGCCAGCAGTCCGCGGACTAGCGGGGGTGCAGATACGCAGTATTTT. Its translation is CASSPRTSGGADTQYF. The chain couples TRBV27 to TRBJ2-3, with 13 bases lining up with TRBD2. Germline V gene sequence: CDR1 MNHEY, CDR2 SMNVEV (reference sequence). With V trimmed by 5 bases and J by 4 bases, 6 bases remained unmatched. This CDR3 contains 16 residues.

This clonotype was found many times. V gene TRBV5-1 combines with J gene TRBJ2-3; 13 nucleotides line up with TRBD2. This CDR3 has 15 amino acids. The trim removed 4 bases at V and 6 bases at J, leaving 5 bases unmatched. The germline gives CDR1 SGHRS, CDR2 YFSETQ. The CDR3 nucleotides read TGCGCCAGCAGCCCGGGACTAGCGGGACATGATACGCAGTATTTT. Residues: CASSPGLAGHDTQYF.

This clonotype appeared many times. V and J are TRBV20-1 and TRBJ2-1; D is possibly TRBD2 (6 bases). This CDR3 has 15 amino acids. Per germline, CDR1 DFQATT and CDR2 SNEGSKA (reference sequence). The V and J ends lost 1 base and 6 bases respectively, with 16 bases between them. CDR3 nucleotides: TGCAGTGCTAGAGCTTTCGGCGGGATGGCCAATGAGCAGTTCTTC. This gives the protein CSARAFGGMANEQFF.

This clonotype was observed at least ten times. This chain links TRBV12-3 or TRBV12-4 with TRBJ2-3; maybe TRBD2 (6 bases). The CDR3 is 14 amino acids. V was cut by 6 bases and J by 1 base, with 11 bases left in between. The CDR3 spells CASSQVAGTDTQYF. DNA of the CDR3: TGTGCCAGCAGCCAGGTAGCGGGCACAGATACGCAGTATTTT.

This clonotype was observed at least ten times. The chain uses TRBV11-3 and TRBJ2-3, with 9 bases identical to TRBD1. The junction had 2 bases not matched to a gene; V was cut back by 1 base and J by 0 bases. The CDR3 covers 16 residues. CDR1 and CDR2 (germline): SGHNT, YENEEA. The CDR3 DNA reads TGTGCCAGCAGCTTAGGTGGGACAGGGAGCACAGATACGCAGTATTTT. It yields the protein CASSLGGTGSTDTQYF.

This clonotype was detected many times. The V gene is TRBV20-1, the J gene TRBJ2-7; 9 bases align to TRBD2. Per germline, CDR1 DFQATT and CDR2 SNEGSKA (reference sequence). This CDR3 is 15 amino acids long. The V and J ends lost 0 bases and 2 bases, in that order; junction bases with no gene match: 5. CDR3 residues: CSARDRLAGTYEQYF. The CDR3 coding sequence is TGCAGTGCTAGAGATCGCCTAGCGGGAACCTACGAGCAGTACTTC.

Many counts were recorded for this clonotype. The genes are TRBV4-3 and TRBJ2-5; 9 nucleotides align to TRBD1. The CDR3 extends over 15 amino acids. V trimming: 1 base; J trimming: 9 bases; junction bases outside the gene matches: 9. Germline lookup yields CDR1 LGHNA and CDR2 YSLEER. In DNA, the CDR3 is TGCGCCAGCAGCCAAGGGACAGGGGCCCCATGGGCCCAGTACTTC. This codes for CASSQGTGAPWAQYF.

This clonotype came up many times. The genes are TRBV11-2 and TRBJ1-1; D is unclear. V dropped 1 base and J dropped 7 bases, with 10 bases sitting between them. Germline CDR1 reads SGHAT; CDR2 reads FQNNGV. CDR3 length: 13 residues. The CDR3 loop is CASSLVAGNEAFF. Written as DNA, the CDR3 is TGTGCCAGCAGCTTAGTGGCCGGAAATGAAGCTTTCTTT.

There are many counts of this clonotype. The V call is TRBV7-2, the J call TRBJ2-3, with D unclear. The CDR3 loop spans 14 amino acids. V was pared by 5 bases and J by 6 bases, with 15 bases between. Germline V lookup: CDR1 SGHTA, CDR2 FQGNSA. The CDR3, as DNA: TGTGCCAGCAGCCCCGGTGGTCCCAGGGATACGCAGTATTTT. Its translation is CASSPGGPRDTQYF.

There are many counts of this clonotype. V usage is TRBV18 and J usage is TRBJ1-1; tentatively, D is TRBD1 (6 bases). Germline-derived CDR1 and CDR2 are KGHSH and LQKENI. V lost 3 bases and J lost 1, with 15 bases in between. The CDR3 sequence is 16 residues long. Here the CDR3 reads CASSPVYDRRNTEAFF. The CDR3 DNA follows: TGTGCCAGCTCACCTGTGTATGACAGGCGGAACACTGAAGCTTTCTTT.

This clonotype was seen repeatedly, ten times or more. The rearrangement links TRBV5-1 to TRBJ2-1, with TRBD2 matching 7 bases. This CDR3 contains 15 residues. Germline V gene sequence: CDR1 SGHRS, CDR2 YFSETQ. Trimming removed 0 bases from V and 4 bases from J; junction bases left unmatched: 4. The CDR3 loop reads CASSLAGGGYNEQFF. Written as DNA, the CDR3 is TGCGCCAGCAGCTTGGCCGGCGGGGGTTACAATGAGCAGTTCTTC. Together with reference TRBV5-1 and TRBJ2-1, the CDR3 gives the full variable domain: KAGVTQTPRYLIKTRGQQVTLSCSPISGHRSVSWYQQTPGQGLQFLFEYFSETQRNKGNFPGRFSGRQFSNSRSEMNVSTLELGDSALYLCASSLAGGGYNEQFFGPGTRLTVL.

This clonotype was seen repeatedly, ten times or more. This chain uses TRBV20-1 with TRBJ2-1, with D unclear. This CDR3 contains 16 residues. Germline V lookup: CDR1 DFQATT, CDR2 SNEGSKA (reference sequence). Trimming pared 1 base from V and 0 bases from J, leaving 13 bases between. In DNA, the CDR3 is TGCAGTGCTAGAGCCTGGGCTGCCAGCTCCTACAATGAGCAGTTCTTC. Translated, it gives CSARAWAASSYNEQFF.

This clonotype was recorded many times. The chain links TRBV3-1 to TRBJ1-2; no firm D call. Germline CDR1 is LGHDT and CDR2 is YNNKEL (reference sequence). Trimming left V 0 bases short and J 3 bases short, with 11 bases between. The CDR3 is made up of 15 amino acids. CDR3 DNA sequence: TGTGCCAGCAGCCAAGATCCTGCCTCGGACTATGGCTACACCTTC. It specifies CASSQDPASDYGYTF.

This clonotype was counted ten times or more. The rearrangement links TRBV20-1 to TRBJ2-3, with a weak D call TRBD1 (6 bases). The V end was cut by 4 bases, the J end by 4 bases, with 9 bases between. Germline V gene lookup returns CDR1 DFQATT and CDR2 SNEGSKA (reference sequence). The CDR3 runs to 12 residues. The CDR3 coding sequence is TGCAGTGCTACCAGGACAGCAGATACGCAGTATTTT. It translates to CSATRTADTQYF.

This clonotype was observed at least ten times. The V and J genes are TRBV12-3 or TRBV12-4 and TRBJ1-2; 7 bases are shared with TRBD1. The CDR3 consists of 16 residues. The V gene end was trimmed by 5 bases and the J gene end by 4 bases; junction bases not matched to a gene: 13. CDR3 region: CASSPDREGALYGYTF. The CDR3, as DNA: TGTGCCAGCAGTCCTGACAGGGAGGGCGCTCTCTATGGCTACACCTTC.

This clonotype was counted many times. This chain joins TRBV5-1 and TRBJ2-2, with D perhaps being TRBD1 or TRBD2 (5 bases each). The CDR3 spans 15 residues. The V end was cut by 7 bases, the J end by 4 bases, with 17 bases between. CDR1 and CDR2 (germline): SGHRS, YFSETQ. The CDR3 DNA sequence: TGCGCCAGCGGACCCGGGGCAGTTACCACCGGGGAGCTGTTTTTT. Translated, it gives CASGPGAVTTGELFF. Full variable domain (rest looked up from reference TRBV5-1 and TRBJ2-2): KAGVTQTPRYLIKTRGQQVTLSCSPISGHRSVSWYQQTPGQGLQFLFEYFSETQRNKGNFPGRFSGRQFSNSRSEMNVSTLELGDSALYLCASGPGAVTTGELFFGEGSRLTVL.

This clonotype was counted ten times or more. This sequence joins TRBV20-1 and TRBJ2-2, with 13 nucleotides matching TRBD2. The CDR3 covers 15 residues. Germline V gene sequence: CDR1 DFQATT, CDR2 SNEGSKA (reference sequence). The J segment lost 6 bases and the V segment lost 6 bases, leaving 7 bases of the junction unmatched. The CDR3 bases are TGCAGTGCGAGAACTAGCGGGAGGGCCTCCGGGGAGCTGTTTTTT. Protein: CSARTSGRASGELFF.

This clonotype was recorded at least ten times. The V gene is TRBV27, the J gene TRBJ2-5; D unclear. Germline loops: CDR1 MNHEY, CDR2 SMNVEV (reference sequence). V lost 4 bases and J lost 3, with 9 bases in between. The CDR3 has 13 amino acids. CDR3: CASSSRSKETQYF. As DNA, the CDR3 is TGTGCCAGCAGTTCCCGATCGAAAGAGACCCAGTACTTC.

This clonotype occurred many times. The V call is TRBV5-6, the J call TRBJ1-2; TRBD1 matches at 8 bases. This CDR3 comprises 15 residues. The ends lost 3 bases at V and 4 bases at J; junction bases unmatched: 8. Germline-derived CDR1 and CDR2 are SGHDT and YYEEEE. In DNA form, the CDR3 reads TGTGCCAGCAGCTGGGAGGGACAGGACCCCTATGGCTACACCTTC. Translating gives CASSWEGQDPYGYTF.

This clonotype was detected many times. The rearrangement joins TRBV9 to TRBJ2-2, with 9 bases fitting TRBD1. Germline V gene data show CDR1 as SGDLS and CDR2 as YYNGEE. V shed 3 bases and J 5 bases; nucleotides not matched to a gene: 2. The CDR3 has 14 residues. In DNA, the CDR3 is TGTGCCAGCAGCGCGACAGGGGGAACCGGGGAGCTGTTTTTT. Protein sequence: CASSATGGTGELFF. Complete variable domain (other parts from reference TRBV9 and TRBJ2-2): DSGVTQTPKHLITATGQRVTLRCSPRSGDLSVYWYQQSLDQGLQFLIQYYNGEERAKGNILERFSAQQFPDLHSELNLSSLELGDSALYFCASSATGGTGELFFGEGSRLTVL.

This clonotype was recorded only once. The gene calls are TRBV7-8 and TRBJ2-7; 10 positions match TRBD2. Unmatched junction bases numbered 8, after V lost 6 bases and J lost 6 bases. CDR1 and CDR2 from the germline V gene are SGHVS and FQNEAQ. The CDR3 consists of 14 residues. The CDR3 DNA reads as TGTGCCAGCAGGTTTAGCGGGAGGCGAGTCGAGCAGTACTTC. Its protein product is CASRFSGRRVEQYF.

In its sample, this clonotype is medium-sized (0.01 to 0.1%). The chain has TRBV5-1 and TRBJ2-1, with 7 bases that match TRBD2. V trimming: 6 bases; J trimming: 3 bases; junction bases outside the gene matches: 9. The CDR3 has 15 residues. Germline lookup yields CDR1 SGHRS and CDR2 YFSETQ. The CDR3 bases are TGCGCCAGCATTCCTCTGGCGGGGGACTACAATGAGCAGTTCTTC. Translated, it gives CASIPLAGDYNEQFF.

This clonotype was counted ten times or more. The CDR3 DNA reads TGCAGTGCTGGCGTAGCAACCGGACAGGGGGTTCAGCCCCAGCATTTT. It is translated as CSAGVATGQGVQPQHF. The chain carries TRBV20-1 and TRBJ1-5; TRBD1 matches at 10 bases. With V trimmed by 5 bases and J by 6 bases, 13 bases remained unmatched. Germline assignment: CDR1 DFQATT and CDR2 SNEGSKA (reference sequence). The CDR3 spans 16 residues.

This clonotype occurred many times. J is TRBJ1-2 and V is TRBV2, with 9 bases fitting TRBD1. CDR1 SNHLY and CDR2 FYNNEI come from the germline V gene. The CDR3 loop spans 15 amino acids. The V and J ends lost 5 bases and 8 bases, in that order; junction bases with no gene match: 12. In DNA form, the CDR3 reads TGTGCCAGCAGTTCCCGGGACAGGGAACCGGGGGGCTACACCTTC. Protein product: CASSSRDREPGGYTF.

In this sample, this clonotype turned up many times. The rearrangement joins TRBV7-2 to TRBJ2-3, with D possibly matching TRBD1 (5 bases). The CDR3 loop spans 17 amino acids. CDR1 is SGHTA and CDR2 is FQGNSA in the germline V gene. Trimming left V 1 base short and J 2 bases short, with 16 bases between. CDR3 sequence: CASSLVSRQLYTDTQYF. The CDR3 DNA reads TGTGCCAGCAGCTTAGTCTCCAGACAGCTATACACAGATACGCAGTATTTT.

This clonotype was observed many times. The J gene is TRBJ2-7, the V gene TRBV25-1, with TRBD1 identical over 7 bases. With 4 bases clipped from V and 2 bases from J, the junction kept 5 bases outside the gene matches. The CDR3 is 14 amino acids. Germline V CDR1 and CDR2: MGHDK, SYGVNS. The CDR3 reads CASSALGGTYEQYF. The CDR3 DNA reads as TGTGCCAGCAGTGCCCTAGGGGGCACCTACGAGCAGTACTTC.

This clonotype was recorded at least ten times. J is TRBJ2-1 and V is TRBV20-1; 12 nucleotides agree with TRBD2. With V trimmed by 5 bases and J by 4 bases, 6 bases remained unmatched. There are 15 residues in the CDR3. The germline V gene has CDR1 DFQATT and CDR2 SNEGSKA (reference sequence). This chain's CDR3 is CSARDGTSGYNEQFF. The DNA for the CDR3 is TGCAGTGCTCGTGACGGGACTAGCGGGTACAATGAGCAGTTCTTC.

This clonotype was observed at least ten times. This chain uses TRBV4-3 with TRBJ2-3, with 12 bases that match TRBD2. CDR3 length equals 16 residues. Germline V CDR1 and CDR2: LGHNA, YSLEER. Losses at the gene ends were 1 base for V and 5 bases for J; bases not matched to a gene: 4. CDR3 sequence: CASSQGLAGAIDTQYF. The CDR3, as DNA: TGCGCCAGCAGCCAAGGACTAGCGGGAGCGATAGATACGCAGTATTTT.

V is TRBV20-1 and J is TRBJ1-1, with a tentative D call TRBD1 (5 bases). Germline CDR1 DFQATT, CDR2 SNEGSKA (reference sequence). CDR3 size: 12 residues. The DNA of the CDR3 is TGCAGGGCGGGGGGAACGAACACTGAAGCTTTCTTT. Protein: CRAGGTNTEAFF.

The sample holds many counts of this clonotype. The chain recombines TRBV11-3 with TRBJ2-1; D is perhaps TRBD1 (6 bases). Trimming removed 3 bases at V and 7 bases at J, with 10 bases between. The V gene's germline CDR1 is SGHNT and CDR2 YENEEA. CDR3 length: 13 amino acids. CDR3 loop: CASSLIRGNEQFF. DNA of the CDR3: TGTGCCAGCAGCTTGATTAGGGGGAATGAGCAGTTCTTC.